These 22 T cell receptor beta chains were sequenced from one sample in a study of T cells in Graves' hyperthyroidism and ophthalmopathy. TCR beta CDR3 regions were amplified from RNA transcripts. TCR CDR3 underwent first-round RT-PCR with the HTBI primer set. TCRdb used MiXCR to reprocess the multiplex PCR reads, holding one entry per CDR3 protein. Of roughly 500,000 distinct CDR3 sequences in the sample, approximately 24% are singletons; the top ten hold roughly 12%. Sequencing used blood. Every receptor here comes from a woman aged 25 to 39 with Graves' ophthalmopathy.

V usage is TRBV6-2 or TRBV6-3 and J usage is TRBJ2-2; 7 bases match TRBD1. This CDR3 spans 14 amino acids. After removal of 8 bases from V and 4 bases from J, the junction contained 7 bases not matched to a gene. Germline V gene lookup returns CDR1 MNHEY and CDR2 SVGEGT. The CDR3 DNA reads TGTGCCAGCGGGAAGACAGGGCGCACCGGGGAGCTGTTTTTT. It yields the protein CASGKTGRTGELFF.

In regard to this clonotype: A junction boundary mismatches the germline segment, possibly from a read error. The chain links TRBV4-2 to TRBJ2-7; no firm D call. Germline CDR1 and CDR2: LGHNA and YNFKEQ. This CDR3 has 12 residues. The chain's CDR3 is CASSLDTYDQYF. The CDR3 DNA reads as TGTGCCAGCAGCCTAGATACATACGATCAGTACTTC.

Ten or more counts support this clonotype. V gene TRBV11-2 combines with J gene TRBJ2-5; TRBD1 matches at 7 bases. The CDR3 covers 14 residues. V trimming: 3 bases; J trimming: 3 bases; junction bases outside the gene matches: 4. Germline V gives CDR1 SGHAT, CDR2 FQNNGV. The CDR3 DNA follows: TGTGCCAGCAGCTTCGTCGGGACAGAAGAGACCCAGTACTTC. This translates into CASSFVGTEETQYF.

V gene TRBV7-9 combines with J gene TRBJ2-3, with 7 bases matching TRBD2. This CDR3 is 13 amino acids long. CDR1 SEHNR and CDR2 FQNEAQ come from the germline V gene (reference sequence). The junction had 2 bases not matched to a gene; V was cut back by 2 bases and J by 6 bases. The CDR3 sequence is CASSLHSGDTQYF. The CDR3 DNA sequence: TGTGCCAGCAGCTTACATAGCGGGGATACGCAGTATTTT.

This clonotype was seen a single time. The chain links TRBV6-1 to TRBJ2-7; D is undetermined. The CDR3 has 13 amino acids. Germline V gene lookup returns CDR1 MNHNS and CDR2 SASEGT. The ends were cut back, 3 bases at V and 3 bases at J, with 9 bases in the middle. The CDR3 DNA follows: TGTGCCAGCAGTGACGTGGGTGGCTACGAGCAGTACTTC. Its translation is CASSDVGGYEQYF.

This clonotype was seen many times. The V call is TRBV5-1, the J call TRBJ2-2, with 7 bases fitting TRBD2. Trimming took 5 bases from V and 4 from J; bases not matched to a gene: 8. CDR3 length: 15 amino acids. CDR1 is SGHRS, CDR2 YFSETQ, per germline. CDR3 residues: CASRLGLGGTGELFF. In DNA, the CDR3 is TGCGCCAGCAGATTAGGACTAGGAGGCACCGGGGAGCTGTTTTTT.

This clonotype appeared many times. The rearrangement uses TRBV6-1 and TRBJ2-3, with no clear D. Germline V CDR1 and CDR2: MNHNS, SASEGT. The V end was cut by 6 bases, the J end by 0 bases, with 4 bases between. This CDR3 region has 12 residues. The CDR3 bases are TGTGCCAGCAGGCAGAGCACAGATACGCAGTATTTT. This sequence encodes CASRQSTDTQYF.

This clonotype was seen ten or more times. The chain recombines TRBV5-6 with TRBJ1-2, with TRBD1 matching over 7 bases. The CDR3 has 17 amino acids. V lost 3 bases and J lost 3; bases outside the gene matches: 14. CDR1 is SGHDT, CDR2 YYEEEE, per germline. The CDR3 here is CASSWGTDPNRDYGYTF. DNA of the CDR3: TGTGCCAGCAGCTGGGGGACAGACCCTAATCGGGACTATGGCTACACCTTC. Supplemented by reference TRBV5-6 and TRBJ1-2, the full variable domain reads DAGVTQSPTHLIKTRGQQVTLRCSPKSGHDTVSWYQQALGQGPQFIFQYYEEEERQRGNFPDRFSGHQFPNYSSELNVNALLLGDSALYLCASSWGTDPNRDYGYTFGSGTRLTVV.

This rearrangement joins TRBV20-1 to TRBJ2-7; D is possibly TRBD1 (5 bases). Trimming removed 6 bases from V and 0 bases from J, with 15 bases in between. Germline assignment: CDR1 DFQATT and CDR2 SNEGSKA (reference sequence). This CDR3 has 14 residues. This CDR3 is CSASDTQSSYEQYF. As DNA, the CDR3 is TGCAGTGCGTCGGACACCCAGAGCTCCTACGAGCAGTACTTC.

The chain is built from TRBV6-1 and TRBJ1-5, with unresolved D. Trimming left V 8 bases short and J 0 bases short, with 8 bases between. The CDR3 covers 13 residues. Per germline, CDR1 MNHNS and CDR2 SASEGT. CDR3 residues: CASGEYSNQPQHF. CDR3 DNA sequence: TGTGCCAGCGGGGAATATAGCAATCAGCCCCAGCATTTT.

This clonotype was detected ten times or more. The chain is built from TRBV7-2 and TRBJ1-5; TRBD1 is a possible D gene (5 bases). Trimming took off 5 bases at V and 9 bases at J, with 14 bases between the two ends. The V gene's germline CDR1 is SGHTA and CDR2 FQGNSA. This CDR3 region has 13 residues. DNA for the CDR3: TGTGCCAGCAGCAGAGGGGAAGGTGGGCCCCAGCATTTT. This encodes CASSRGEGGPQHF.

The CDR3, as DNA: TGCGCCAGCAGCAACGGACAGGGGGCTTACGAGCAGTACTTC. This codes for CASSNGQGAYEQYF. The chain has TRBV5-1 and TRBJ2-7; 11 bases are shared with TRBD1. V dropped 4 bases and J dropped 4; count of bases not matched to a gene: 4. The CDR3 consists of 14 residues. The V gene's germline CDR1 is SGHRS and CDR2 YFSETQ.

The V call is TRBV28, the J call TRBJ1-1; D remains unclear. V was pared by 8 bases and J by 5 bases, with 18 bases between. From germline, CDR1 is MDHEN and CDR2 SYDVKM. The CDR3 totals 14 residues. CDR3 in DNA: TGTGCCAGCCGCCGCCGGGGTGACGAAACTGAAGCTTTCTTT. As protein: CASRRRGDETEAFF. Full variable domain (missing parts from reference TRBV28 and TRBJ1-1): DVKVTQSSRYLVKRTGEKVFLECVQDMDHENMFWYRQDPGLGLRLIYFSYDVKMKEKGDIPEGYSVSREKKERFSLILESASTNQTSMYLCASRRRGDETEAFFGQGTRLTVV.

This clonotype was counted ten times or more. V and J are TRBV6-5 and TRBJ2-7; D is undetermined. The CDR3 has 11 residues. Trimming removed 8 bases from V and 4 bases from J, with 9 bases in between. The V gene's germline CDR1 is MNHEY and CDR2 SVGAGI. CDR3 region: CASLDGYEQYF. DNA for the CDR3: TGTGCCAGCCTCGACGGGTACGAGCAGTACTTC.

V usage is TRBV12-5 and J usage is TRBJ2-5, with unresolved D. The V gene's germline CDR1 is LGHNT and CDR2 FRNRAP. The CDR3 has 11 residues. V lost 6 bases to trimming and J lost 9 bases, with 11 bases between them. CDR3 in amino acids: CASGYKYPQYF. In nucleotides, the CDR3 is TGTGCTAGTGGCTATAAGTATCCCCAGTACTTC.

Worth noting for this clonotype: Given the absence of the conserved phenylalanine or tryptophan at the CDR3 end, a read error is likely. This chain's CDR3 is CASSYSGVNTEAFY. The CDR3 bases are TGTGCCAGCAGTTATTCTGGGGTTAACACTGAAGCTTTCTAT. This chain uses TRBV6-5 with TRBJ1-1; D gene uncertain. The V end lost 3 bases, the J end lost 2 bases, and 10 bases lay between the germline ends. This CDR3 has 14 amino acids. Germline values: CDR1 MNHEY, CDR2 SVGAGI.

This clonotype was counted between two and nine times. The chain uses TRBV28 and TRBJ1-1; possibly TRBD1 for D (5 bases). The length of the CDR3 is 16 residues. V was trimmed by 4 bases and J by 1 base, leaving 16 bases between them. Looked up from germline, CDR1 is MDHEN and CDR2 is SYDVKM. CDR3 sequence (DNA): TGTGCCAGCAGTTCCCCAGGGAATGAGGGGAACACTGAAGCTTTCTTT. Protein sequence: CASSSPGNEGNTEAFF.

This clonotype has more than one count but fewer than ten. The chain links TRBV6-5 to TRBJ2-2; no reliable D call. The CDR3 consists of 15 residues. The V end lost 2 bases, the J end lost 0 bases, and 7 bases lay between the germline ends. CDR1 and CDR2 (germline): MNHEY, SVGAGI. CDR3 DNA sequence: TGTGCCAGCAGTTACCTCGGATCGAACACCGGGGAGCTGTTTTTT. Translation: CASSYLGSNTGELFF.

This clonotype was counted a few times. The rearrangement uses TRBV19 and TRBJ2-5; D is tentatively TRBD1 or TRBD2 (5 bases each). V lost 5 bases to trimming and J lost 7 bases, with 17 bases between them. The CDR3 spans 14 residues. Germline CDR1 LNHDA, CDR2 SQIVND (reference sequence). The CDR3 bases are TGTGCCAGTAGTTCTGGAGACACGAGGGGGACCCAGTACTTC. This translates into CASSSGDTRGTQYF. The whole variable domain, remainder taken from reference TRBV19 and TRBJ2-5, is DGGITQSPKYLFRKEGQNVTLSCEQNLNHDAMYWYRQDPGQGLRLIYYSQIVNDFQKGDIAEGYSVSREKKESFPLTVTSAQKNPTAFYLCASSSGDTRGTQYFGPGTRLLVL.

The chain carries TRBV12-3 or TRBV12-4 and TRBJ2-5; D unclear. The CDR3 contains 16 residues. V lost 2 bases and J lost 5, with 18 bases in between. The CDR3 DNA sequence: TGTGCCAGCAGTTTATTGGCCGCTCCGGGTAGGGAGACCCAGTACTTC. It specifies CASSLLAAPGRETQYF.

This chain connects TRBV2 to TRBJ2-7; tentatively, D is TRBD1 (6 bases). The CDR3 is 17 amino acids. The germline V and J ends were trimmed by 8 bases and 3 bases, with 26 bases remaining between them. Germline CDR1 SNHLY, CDR2 FYNNEI. Here the CDR3 DNA reads TGTGCCAGCTGTAGGGGCTGGAACGACAGGACCCTCTACGAGCAGTACTTC. It specifies CASCRGWNDRTLYEQYF.

The chain carries TRBV6-5 and TRBJ1-1; TRBD1 aligns across 12 bases. CDR1 MNHEY and CDR2 SVGAGI come from the germline V gene. V dropped 0 bases and J dropped 3; count of bases not matched to a gene: 5. This CDR3 comprises 17 residues. In DNA, the CDR3 is TGTGCCAGCAGTTACTCGGGGACAGGGGGCAGGTACACTGAAGCTTTCTTT. This translates into CASSYSGTGGRYTEAFF.